These 14 T cell receptor beta chains were all obtained from the same sample, sequenced in a study of beta chain features in type 1 diabetes. General study findings and limits: Moderately but significantly shorter TCRB CDR3s were found in Type 1 diabetes patients in all four CD4+ subsets.

cDNA synthesis used the whole RNA isolate, giving expressed TCRB sequences. The method was immunoSEQ multiplex PCR; TCRdb's version includes in-frame clones alone and lacks a portion of them. The sample has some 640,000 clones; roughly 13% are singletons. Antigens of these TCRs are unknown. The sequencing sample was made of naive CD4+ T cells from blood. These receptors all stem from a man aged 18 to 30 with type 1 diabetes.

Details on this clone: At one end the junction does not follow the germline gene, possibly because of a read error. This chain links TRBV28 with TRBJ2-4, with 9 bases identical to TRBD1. This CDR3 comprises 12 residues. Germline V gene data show CDR1 as MDHEN and CDR2 as SYDVKM. The CDR3 spells CASSVPWGQGVF. CDR3 nucleotides: TGTGCCAGCAGCGTCCCGTGGGGACAGGGAGTGTTC. Full variable domain (missing parts from reference TRBV28 and TRBJ2-4): DVKVTQSSRYLVKRTGEKVFLECVQDMDHENMFWYRQDPGLGLRLIYFSYDVKMKEKGDIPEGYSVSREKKERFSLILESASTNQTSMYLCASSVPWGQGVFGAGTRLSVL.

V usage is TRBV10-3 and J usage is TRBJ2-7; D is perhaps TRBD1 (6 bases). The CDR3 is 14 residues long. Germline loops: CDR1 ENHRY, CDR2 SYGVKD. V was cut by 4 bases and J by 1 base, with 11 bases left in between. CDR3 sequence reads: CAISAQGQSYEQYF. DNA for the CDR3: TGTGCCATCAGTGCGCAGGGGCAATCCTACGAGCAGTACTTC.

This clone has more than one count but fewer than ten. The chain joins TRBV10-3 to TRBJ2-5; 9 bases match TRBD1. The CDR3 consists of 12 residues. CDR1 ENHRY and CDR2 SYGVKD come from the germline V gene. Trimming at V came to 6 bases and at J to 5 bases, leaving 1 base not matched to a gene. CDR3 loop: CAIRGQGETQYF. The CDR3 region has the DNA TGTGCCATCAGGGGACAGGGTGAGACCCAGTACTTC.

There are a few counts of this clone. Additional DNA sequences in this sample encode the identical CDR3. The chain links TRBV7-9 to TRBJ2-2, with a weak D call TRBD1 (6 bases). Trimming left V 2 bases short and J 5 bases short, with 6 bases between. Germline V CDR1 and CDR2: SEHNR, FQNEAQ (reference sequence). The CDR3 consists of 13 residues. Written as DNA, the CDR3 is TGTGCCAGCAGCTTACAGGGGACCGGGGAGCTGTTTTTT. Translation gives CASSLQGTGELFF.

V gene TRBV30 combines with J gene TRBJ2-5, with D maybe TRBD2 (7 bases). There are 15 residues in the CDR3. V was pared by 2 bases and J by 1 base, with 14 bases between. Germline V lookup: CDR1 GTSNPN, CDR2 SVGIG (reference sequence). This chain's CDR3 is CAWSNLGGPQETQYF. CDR3 DNA sequence: TGTGCCTGGAGTAACTTGGGGGGGCCCCAAGAGACCCAGTACTTC.

V usage is TRBV19 and J usage is TRBJ1-2, with a weak D call TRBD1 (6 bases). Trimming took off 7 bases at V and 2 bases at J, with 17 bases between the two ends. There are 15 residues in the CDR3. CDR1 and CDR2 from the germline V gene are LNHDA and SQIVND (reference sequence). The DNA for the CDR3 is TGTGCCAGTACCTCCGCCGGGGGGCTAAACTATGGCTACACCTTC. Its translation: CASTSAGGLNYGYTF.

The chain employs TRBV30 and TRBJ2-1; tentative D call: TRBD1 (7 bases). The V gene's germline CDR1 is GTSNPN and CDR2 SVGIG (reference sequence). V shed 0 bases and J shed 8 bases, with 14 bases lying between them. This CDR3 has 14 amino acids. The CDR3 nucleotides read TGTGCCTGGAGTGTCCAGGGGGGCGGGGATGAGCAGTTCTTC. This codes for CAWSVQGGGDEQFF.

This clone was detected only a few times. The V and J genes are TRBV25-1 and TRBJ1-5, with D uncertain. V lost 5 bases to trimming and J lost 1 base, with 9 bases between them. CDR1 MGHDK and CDR2 SYGVNS come from the germline V gene. This CDR3 region has 14 residues. The CDR3 region has the DNA TGTGCCAGCAGTCGAGGGTCCAGCAATCAGCCCCAGCATTTT. Translation: CASSRGSSNQPQHF.

This clone was seen more than once but under ten times. The chain couples TRBV20-1 to TRBJ2-7, with unresolved D. CDR1 is DFQATT and CDR2 is SNEGSKA in the germline V gene (reference sequence). V gave up 3 bases and J gave up 3 bases, with 6 bases separating them. This CDR3 has 11 residues. In nucleotides, the CDR3 is TGCAGTGCTAGGTCGGACTACGAGCAGTACTTC. As protein: CSARSDYEQYF.

J is TRBJ2-7 and V is TRBV5-1, with 8 bases matching TRBD1. The CDR3 runs to 16 residues. CDR1 and CDR2 (germline): SGHRS, YFSETQ. The ends lost 3 bases at V and 0 bases at J; junction bases unmatched: 8. This chain's CDR3 is CASSSGQGRSSYEQYF. The DNA of the CDR3 is TGCGCCAGCAGCTCCGGACAGGGCAGGAGCTCCTACGAGCAGTACTTC.

As to this clone: This specimen includes other DNA sequences encoding the same CDR3. The rearrangement uses TRBV15 and TRBJ2-7; 8 nucleotides align to TRBD1. Germline V lookup: CDR1 LNHNV, CDR2 YYDKDF (reference sequence). V lost 0 bases to trimming and J lost 4 bases; unmatched junction nucleotides: 2. This CDR3 region has 14 residues. CDR3 amino acids: CATSRDGQGYEQYF. The CDR3 region has the DNA TGTGCCACCAGCAGAGATGGACAGGGATACGAGCAGTACTTC.

This clone was detected a few times. This chain links TRBV7-6 with TRBJ2-1; TRBD2 agrees at 9 bases. The trim removed 2 bases at V and 9 bases at J, leaving 5 bases unmatched. The CDR3 spans 14 residues. Germline V gives CDR1 SGHVS, CDR2 FNYEAQ. This CDR3 is CASSLSGRTTEQFF. CDR3 nucleotides: TGTGCCAGCAGCTTAAGCGGGAGGACGACTGAGCAGTTCTTC.

V usage is TRBV20-1 and J usage is TRBJ1-6, with TRBD1 identical over 9 bases. From germline, CDR1 is DFQATT and CDR2 SNEGSKA (reference sequence). The length of the CDR3 is 11 residues. J lost 13 bases, V lost 6 bases, and 4 bases had no gene match. The CDR3 DNA reads TGCAGTGCCTACGACAGGGGGCCCCTCCACTTT. Translation gives CSAYDRGPLHF.

Remarks on this clone: The CDR3 ends on some other residue instead of the conserved phenylalanine or tryptophan, so this is likely a read error. The DNA is left out, because the CDR3 cannot be placed on it with certainty; the CDR3 is given as TCRdb lists it. This chain links TRBV7-6 with TRBJ1-4. Germline lookup yields CDR1 SGHVS and CDR2 FNYEAQ. The CDR3 extends over 9 residues, inclusive of both ends. This chain's CDR3 is CASSLTRRL.